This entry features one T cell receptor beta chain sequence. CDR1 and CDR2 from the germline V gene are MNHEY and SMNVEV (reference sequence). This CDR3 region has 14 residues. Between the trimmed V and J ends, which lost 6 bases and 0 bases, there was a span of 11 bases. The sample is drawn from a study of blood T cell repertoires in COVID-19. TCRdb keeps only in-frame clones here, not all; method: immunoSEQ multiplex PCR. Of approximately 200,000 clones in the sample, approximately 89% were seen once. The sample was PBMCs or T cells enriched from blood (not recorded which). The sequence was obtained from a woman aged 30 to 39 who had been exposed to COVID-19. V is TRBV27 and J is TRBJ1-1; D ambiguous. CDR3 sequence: CASRPGPMNTEAFF. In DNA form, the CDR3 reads TGTGCCAGCAGACCGGGTCCCATGAACACTGAAGCTTTCTTT.